Below, 18 T cell receptor beta chains from the same sample are listed, as sequenced in a study of shared clonotypes between healthy human individuals (dated by TCRdb to the early 2020s). Library generation was performed with the immunoSEQ multiplex PCR assay. The source is immuneACCESS, and TCRdb retained only in-frame sequences with V and J called. Part of the clones is not carried over; for the studies checked, unresolved V genes explain less than half of this, and the remainder is unexplained. A total of under 650,000 clones appear in this sample, approximately 95% of them only once. Approximately 0.062% of the sample comes from the top ten. The sequencing input was naive CD4+ T cells sorted from blood. The label giving this sample's cell subset or site can be read as: CD45RA+ positively selected. These TCRs come from a woman aged 25 to 39 in good health.

The chain carries TRBV19 and TRBJ2-2, with 10 bases fitting TRBD1. Looked up from germline, CDR1 is LNHDA and CDR2 is SQIVND (reference sequence). The CDR3 length is 16 residues. V was clipped by 4 bases and J by 0 bases; unmatched bases: 2. CDR3 in DNA: TGTGCCAGTAGTAGGGGACAGGGGACGAACACCGGGGAGCTGTTTTTT. Translation: CASSRGQGTNTGELFF.

V is TRBV7-8 and J is TRBJ2-1; 10 bases are a match to TRBD2. Trimming at V came to 3 bases and at J to 6 bases, leaving 5 bases not matched to a gene. CDR1 and CDR2 (germline): SGHVS, FQNEAQ. The CDR3 consists of 15 residues. The CDR3: CASSFAGTSVNEQFF. The CDR3 region has the DNA TGTGCCAGCAGCTTTGCCGGGACTAGCGTCAATGAGCAGTTCTTC.

This chain joins TRBV28 and TRBJ2-2; D is possibly TRBD1 (6 bases). CDR3 length equals 15 residues. Germline CDR1 reads MDHEN; CDR2 reads SYDVKM. The V end lost 4 bases, the J end lost 5 bases, and 14 bases lay between the germline ends. DNA of the CDR3: TGTGCCAGCAGTTCCAGGGGAAGGACGACCGGGGAGCTGTTTTTT. Translation: CASSSRGRTTGELFF.

CDR3 residues: CASSGRTGGDYEQYF. The DNA for the CDR3 is TGTGCCAGCAGTGGGAGGACAGGGGGCGATTACGAGCAGTACTTC. This rearrangement joins TRBV6-1 to TRBJ2-7, with 11 bases matching TRBD1. This CDR3 has 15 residues. The germline V gene has CDR1 MNHNS and CDR2 SASEGT. V trimming: 4 bases; J trimming: 4 bases; junction bases outside the gene matches: 6.

The CDR3 sequence: CASSLSRGRGTEAFF. The CDR3 DNA is TGTGCCAGCAGCTTATCTAGGGGGCGAGGCACTGAAGCTTTCTTT. The chain has TRBV11-2 and TRBJ1-1; 7 bases are shared with TRBD1. Trimming at V came to 2 bases and at J to 4 bases, leaving 7 bases not matched to a gene. CDR1 and CDR2 from the germline V gene are SGHAT and FQNNGV. This CDR3 is built from 15 residues.

The gene calls are TRBV29-1 and TRBJ2-7; 11 bases line up with TRBD2. This CDR3 comprises 16 residues. The trim removed 4 bases at V and 2 bases at J, leaving 10 bases unmatched. The germline V gene has CDR1 SQVTM and CDR2 ANQGSEA. CDR3 in amino acids: CSVGPTLAGGPYEQYF. In DNA, the CDR3 is TGCAGCGTTGGCCCCACCCTAGCGGGAGGACCCTACGAGCAGTACTTC.

Only one count was recorded for this clone. The chain combines TRBV11-2 with TRBJ2-5; 10 bases match TRBD2. Germline lookup yields CDR1 SGHAT and CDR2 FQNNGV. V lost 2 bases, J lost 4 bases, and 4 bases stayed unmatched. The CDR3 contains 15 residues. CDR3 loop: CASSLSSGRRETQYF. The DNA for the CDR3 is TGTGCCAGCAGCTTAAGTAGCGGGAGGCGAGAGACCCAGTACTTC.

The chain joins TRBV19 to TRBJ1-5, with TRBD1 as a possible D gene (6 bases). V was trimmed by 7 bases and J by 0 bases, leaving 10 bases between them. This CDR3 has 14 amino acids. Germline assignment: CDR1 LNHDA and CDR2 SQIVND (reference sequence). The CDR3 is CASNHRDSNQPQHF. The CDR3 region has the DNA TGTGCCAGTAACCACAGGGATAGCAATCAGCCCCAGCATTTT.

The V and J genes are TRBV28 and TRBJ2-3; no firm D call. Germline-derived CDR1 and CDR2 are MDHEN and SYDVKM. This CDR3 has 14 residues. The V end lost 3 bases, the J end lost 1 base, and 8 bases lay between the germline ends. The CDR3 protein is CASSLLSRTDTQYF. The CDR3 region has the DNA TGTGCCAGCAGTTTGTTGTCTCGCACAGATACGCAGTATTTT.

The chain links TRBV4-1 to TRBJ1-5; no reliable D call. The V gene lost 0 bases and the J gene lost 4 bases, with 16 bases spanning the gap. CDR1 is MGHRA, CDR2 YSYEKL, per germline. The CDR3 runs to 17 residues. In DNA, the CDR3 is TGCGCCAGCAGCCAAGATTGGCGGGCCGCCAGGAATCAGCCCCAGCATTTT. Amino acid sequence: CASSQDWRAARNQPQHF.

This clone has just one count. The genes are TRBV19 and TRBJ2-2; 10 bases line up with TRBD2. The V gene's germline CDR1 is LNHDA and CDR2 SQIVND (reference sequence). Trimming removed 4 bases from V and 2 bases from J; junction bases left unmatched: 1. The CDR3 has 15 residues. CDR3 in amino acids: CASSRLAGNTGELFF. The CDR3 DNA follows: TGTGCCAGTAGTAGACTAGCGGGTAACACCGGGGAGCTGTTTTTT.

The chain has TRBV6-5 and TRBJ1-1; a possible D gene is TRBD1 (5 bases). Trimming removed 2 bases at V and 0 bases at J, with 10 bases between. From germline, CDR1 is MNHEY and CDR2 SVGAGI. This CDR3 has 15 amino acids. The CDR3 reads CASSYRQGMNTEAFF. CDR3 DNA: TGTGCCAGCAGTTACCGCCAGGGCATGAACACTGAAGCTTTCTTT.

The gene calls are TRBV28 and TRBJ1-2, with TRBD1 matching over 7 bases. CDR1 is MDHEN and CDR2 is SYDVKM in the germline V gene. The CDR3 sequence is 13 residues long. The V segment lost 6 bases and the J segment 7 bases; nucleotides outside the gene matches: 8. The CDR3 DNA reads TGTGCCAGCAGGATACGGGACAGCCCTGGCTACACCTTC. Amino acid sequence: CASRIRDSPGYTF.

The V call is TRBV27, the J call TRBJ2-1; 10 bases are shared with TRBD2. V lost 1 base to trimming and J lost 7 bases; unmatched junction nucleotides: 7. CDR3 length equals 16 residues. Germline V gives CDR1 MNHEY, CDR2 SMNVEV (reference sequence). The CDR3 loop reads CASSLLAAGGENEQFF. The CDR3 DNA is TGTGCCAGCAGTTTATTAGCAGCGGGGGGGGAGAATGAGCAGTTCTTC.

The chain combines TRBV18 with TRBJ1-1, with D hard to call. The CDR3 sequence is 11 residues long. CDR1 and CDR2 from the germline V gene are KGHSH and LQKENI. The V gene lost 7 bases and the J gene lost 3 bases, with 6 bases spanning the gap. The CDR3 DNA sequence: TGTGCCAGCTTGGGGTACACTGAAGCTTTCTTT. Residues: CASLGYTEAFF.

The chain links TRBV9 to TRBJ1-4; tentative D call: TRBD1 (6 bases). V lost 3 bases and J lost 8, with 17 bases in between. Germline values: CDR1 SGDLS, CDR2 YYNGEE. CDR3 length: 15 amino acids. The CDR3 loop reads CASSGRGQLKEKLFF. The CDR3 DNA follows: TGTGCCAGCAGCGGGCGGGGGCAGCTAAAAGAAAAACTGTTTTTT.

This chain uses TRBV2 with TRBJ1-2; possibly TRBD1 for D (5 bases). V lost 6 bases and J 2 bases, leaving 10 bases between the germline ends. Germline assignment: CDR1 SNHLY and CDR2 FYNNEI. CDR3 length: 13 residues. The DNA of the CDR3 is TGTGCCAGCAGCGGGGACGCAAACTATGGCTACACCTTC. Translated, it gives CASSGDANYGYTF.

This clone appeared once. The chain couples TRBV6-5 to TRBJ2-7; 8 bases line up with TRBD2. V was clipped by 4 bases and J by 4 bases; unmatched bases: 6. CDR3 length: 14 residues. CDR1 and CDR2 from the germline V gene are MNHEY and SVGAGI. The CDR3 DNA reads as TGTGCCAGCAGTTTGCTAGCGGGCGCGTACGAGCAGTACTTC. It encodes CASSLLAGAYEQYF.